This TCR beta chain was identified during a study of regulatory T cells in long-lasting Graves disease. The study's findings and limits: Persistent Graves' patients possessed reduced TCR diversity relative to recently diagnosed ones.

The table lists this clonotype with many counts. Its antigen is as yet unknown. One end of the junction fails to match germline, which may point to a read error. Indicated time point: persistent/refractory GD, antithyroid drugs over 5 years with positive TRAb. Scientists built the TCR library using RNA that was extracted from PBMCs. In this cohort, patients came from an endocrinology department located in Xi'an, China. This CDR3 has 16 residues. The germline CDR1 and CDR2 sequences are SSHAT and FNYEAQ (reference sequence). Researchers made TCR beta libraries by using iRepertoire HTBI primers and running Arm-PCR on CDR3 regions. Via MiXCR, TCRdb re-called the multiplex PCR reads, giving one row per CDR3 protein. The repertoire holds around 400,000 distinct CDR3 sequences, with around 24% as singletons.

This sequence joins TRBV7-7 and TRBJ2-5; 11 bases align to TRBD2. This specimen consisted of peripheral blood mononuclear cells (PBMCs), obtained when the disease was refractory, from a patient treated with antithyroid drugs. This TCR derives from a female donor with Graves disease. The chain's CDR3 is CASSRTSGSIGETQYF. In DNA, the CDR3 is TGTGCTAGCAGCCGCACTAGCGGGAGTATTGGGGAGACCCAGTACTTC.